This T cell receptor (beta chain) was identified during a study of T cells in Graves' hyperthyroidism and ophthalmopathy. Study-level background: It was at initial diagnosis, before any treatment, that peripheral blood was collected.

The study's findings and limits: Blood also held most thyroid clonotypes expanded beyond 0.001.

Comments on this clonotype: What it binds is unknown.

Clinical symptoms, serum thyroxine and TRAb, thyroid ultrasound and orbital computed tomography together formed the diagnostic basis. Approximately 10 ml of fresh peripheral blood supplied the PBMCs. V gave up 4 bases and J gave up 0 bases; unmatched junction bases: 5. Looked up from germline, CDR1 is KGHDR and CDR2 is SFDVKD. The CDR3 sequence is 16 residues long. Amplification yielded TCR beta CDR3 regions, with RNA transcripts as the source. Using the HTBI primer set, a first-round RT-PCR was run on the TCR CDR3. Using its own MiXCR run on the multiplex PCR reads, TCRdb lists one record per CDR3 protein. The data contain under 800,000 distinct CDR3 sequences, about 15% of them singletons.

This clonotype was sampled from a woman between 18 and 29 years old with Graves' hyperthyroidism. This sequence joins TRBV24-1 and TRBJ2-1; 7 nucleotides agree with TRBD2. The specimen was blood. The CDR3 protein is CATSDRDYLSYNEQFF. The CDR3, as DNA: TGTGCCACCAGTGACCGGGACTATCTCTCCTACAATGAGCAGTTCTTC.